This TCR beta chain was profiled in a study of shared T cell receptors in the human thymus. V was clipped by 3 bases and J by 0 bases, with 15 bases between them. Germline lookup yields CDR1 MNHNS and CDR2 SASEGT. The length of the CDR3 is 16 residues. The repertoire was sequenced with immunoSEQ multiplex PCR; TCRdb's copy has only in-frame clones and lacks some. The sample has hundreds of thousands of clones, over 75% seen once. The data were also submitted as part of a second study, on human thymus T cells. That work states: Related research described thymic repertoires that were highly overlapping among unrelated individuals.

The TCR comes from a boy younger than two with a congenital heart defect. The rearrangement links TRBV6-1 to TRBJ2-7; no definite D call. Sequenced sample: thymocytes. The CDR3, as DNA: TGTGCCAGCAGTGAGGGTGGAACCTCAGGCTCCTACGAGCAGTACTTC. Amino acid sequence: CASSEGGTSGSYEQYF.